This TCR beta chain was identified during a study of early T cells in non-severe SARS-CoV-2 infection. At the level of the study: The authors sequenced bulk RNA from unsorted whole blood, leaving chains unpaired.

This clonotype has ten or more counts. Antigen specificity is unknown. Study-wide points: Missing private and CD4 specificities, VDJdb matching favored anti-spike CD8 responses.

Attachment of unique molecular identifiers to individual cDNA molecules was performed. TCRdb itself ran the 5' RACE reads through MiXCR, one entry per CDR3 protein. The data show about 110,000 distinct CDR3 sequences, with 9.5% to 13% seen just once and less than 3.5% held by the top ten. Sequenced material: whole blood. The receptor comes from an adult who was a healthcare worker with PCR-confirmed SARS-CoV-2 infection or an uninfected control (not recorded which).

The CDR3 coding sequence is TGTGCCAGCACCACCACCTGGAGCGATGGCTACACCTTC. Translation gives CASTTTWSDGYTF. This chain uses TRBV11-3 with TRBJ1-2, with no clear D. CDR1 is SGHNT and CDR2 is YENEEA in the germline V gene. V gave up 7 bases and J gave up 6 bases, with 15 bases separating them. This CDR3 spans 13 amino acids.